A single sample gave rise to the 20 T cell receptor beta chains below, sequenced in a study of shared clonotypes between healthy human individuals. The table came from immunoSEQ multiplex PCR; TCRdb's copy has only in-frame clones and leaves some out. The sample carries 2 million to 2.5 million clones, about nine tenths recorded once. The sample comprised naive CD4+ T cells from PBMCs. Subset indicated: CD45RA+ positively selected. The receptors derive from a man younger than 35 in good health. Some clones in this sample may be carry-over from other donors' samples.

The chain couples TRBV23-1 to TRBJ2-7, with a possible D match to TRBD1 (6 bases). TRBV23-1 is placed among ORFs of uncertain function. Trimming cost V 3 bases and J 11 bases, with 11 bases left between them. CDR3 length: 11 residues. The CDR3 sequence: CASSQRAGEYF. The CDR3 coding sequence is TGCGCCAGCAGTCAGAGGGCAGGGGAGTACTTC.

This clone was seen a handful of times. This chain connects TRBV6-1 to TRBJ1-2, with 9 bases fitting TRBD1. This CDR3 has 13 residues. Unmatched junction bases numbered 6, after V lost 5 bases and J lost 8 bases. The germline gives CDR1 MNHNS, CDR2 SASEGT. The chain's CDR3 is CASSKDRGGGYTF. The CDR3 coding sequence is TGTGCCAGCAGTAAGGACAGGGGAGGCGGCTACACCTTC.

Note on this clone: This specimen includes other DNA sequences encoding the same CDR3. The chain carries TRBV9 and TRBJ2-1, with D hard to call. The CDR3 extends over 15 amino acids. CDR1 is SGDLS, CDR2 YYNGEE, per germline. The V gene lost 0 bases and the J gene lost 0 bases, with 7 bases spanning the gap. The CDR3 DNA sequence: TGTGCCAGCAGCGTAGCTCTGGACTCCTACAATGAGCAGTTCTTC. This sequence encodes CASSVALDSYNEQFF.

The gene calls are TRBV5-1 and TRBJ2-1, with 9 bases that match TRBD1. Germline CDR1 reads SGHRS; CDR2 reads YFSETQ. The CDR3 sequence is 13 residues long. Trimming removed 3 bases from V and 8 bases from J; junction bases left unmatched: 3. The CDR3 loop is CASSWDRAYEQFF. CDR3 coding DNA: TGCGCCAGCAGCTGGGACAGGGCCTATGAGCAGTTCTTC.

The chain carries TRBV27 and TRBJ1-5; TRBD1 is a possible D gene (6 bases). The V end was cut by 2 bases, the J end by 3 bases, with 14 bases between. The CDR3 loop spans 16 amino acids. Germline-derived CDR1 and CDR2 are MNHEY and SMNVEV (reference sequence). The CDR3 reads CASSLMSGGLNQPQHF. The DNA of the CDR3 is TGTGCCAGCAGTTTAATGTCGGGGGGGCTCAATCAGCCCCAGCATTTT.

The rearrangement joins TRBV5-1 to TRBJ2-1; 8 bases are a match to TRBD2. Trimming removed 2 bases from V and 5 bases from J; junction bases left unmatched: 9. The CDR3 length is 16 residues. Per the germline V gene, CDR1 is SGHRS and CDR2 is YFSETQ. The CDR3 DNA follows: TGCGCCAGCAGCTTCCTAAGTAGCGGGGTGGACAATGAGCAGTTCTTC. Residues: CASSFLSSGVDNEQFF. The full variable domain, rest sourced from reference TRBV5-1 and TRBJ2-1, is KAGVTQTPRYLIKTRGQQVTLSCSPISGHRSVSWYQQTPGQGLQFLFEYFSETQRNKGNFPGRFSGRQFSNSRSEMNVSTLELGDSALYLCASSFLSSGVDNEQFFGPGTRLTVL.

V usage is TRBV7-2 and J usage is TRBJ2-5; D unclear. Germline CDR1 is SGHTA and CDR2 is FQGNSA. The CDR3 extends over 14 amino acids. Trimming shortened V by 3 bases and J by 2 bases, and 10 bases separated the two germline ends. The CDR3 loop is CASSFYGDQETQYF. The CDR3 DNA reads TGTGCCAGCAGCTTTTACGGAGATCAAGAGACCCAGTACTTC.

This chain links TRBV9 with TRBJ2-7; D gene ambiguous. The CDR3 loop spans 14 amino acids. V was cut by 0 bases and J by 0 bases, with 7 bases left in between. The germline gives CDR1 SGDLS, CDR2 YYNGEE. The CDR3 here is CASSVDASSYEQYF. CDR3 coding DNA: TGTGCCAGCAGCGTAGACGCGAGCTCCTACGAGCAGTACTTC.

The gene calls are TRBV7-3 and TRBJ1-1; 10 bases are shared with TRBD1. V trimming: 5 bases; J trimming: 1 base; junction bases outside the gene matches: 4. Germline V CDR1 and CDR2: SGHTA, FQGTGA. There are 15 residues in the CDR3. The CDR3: CASSPGTGANTEAFF. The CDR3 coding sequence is TGTGCCAGCAGCCCTGGGACAGGGGCGAACACTGAAGCTTTCTTT.

DNA for the CDR3: TGCGCCAGCAGCCTCGACCTGAATCAGCCCCAGCATTTT. Residues: CASSLDLNQPQHF. J is TRBJ1-5 and V is TRBV4-3; no clear D gene. Germline assignment: CDR1 LGHNA and CDR2 YSLEER. Trimming removed 4 bases from V and 4 bases from J, with 8 bases in between. The CDR3 contains 13 residues.

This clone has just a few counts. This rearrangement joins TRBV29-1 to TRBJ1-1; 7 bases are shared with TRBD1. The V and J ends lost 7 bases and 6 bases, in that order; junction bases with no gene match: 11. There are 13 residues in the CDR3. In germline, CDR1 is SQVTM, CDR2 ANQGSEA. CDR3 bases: TGCAGCGCCACTGACAGGGCCGGATCTGAAGCTTTCTTT. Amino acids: CSATDRAGSEAFF.

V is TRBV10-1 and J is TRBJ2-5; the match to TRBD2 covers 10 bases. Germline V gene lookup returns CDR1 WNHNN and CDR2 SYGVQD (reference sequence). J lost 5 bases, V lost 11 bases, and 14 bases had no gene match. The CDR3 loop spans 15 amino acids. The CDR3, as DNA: TGCGCCGCCGGCCAGCGGGAGGGGAGAGTCGAGACCCAGTACTTC. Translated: CAAGQREGRVETQYF.

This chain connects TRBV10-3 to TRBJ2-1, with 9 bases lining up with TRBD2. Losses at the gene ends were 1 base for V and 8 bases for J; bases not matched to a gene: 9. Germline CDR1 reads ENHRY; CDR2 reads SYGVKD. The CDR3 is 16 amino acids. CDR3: CAISELAGALGDEQFF. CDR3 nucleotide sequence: TGTGCCATCAGTGAGTTAGCGGGGGCCTTAGGCGATGAGCAGTTCTTC.

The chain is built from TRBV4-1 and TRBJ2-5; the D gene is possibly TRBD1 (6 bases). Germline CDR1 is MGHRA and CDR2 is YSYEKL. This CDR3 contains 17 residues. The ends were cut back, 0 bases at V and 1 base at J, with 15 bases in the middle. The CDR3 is CASSQDARATGQETQYF. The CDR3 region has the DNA TGCGCCAGCAGCCAAGACGCCAGGGCGACAGGCCAAGAGACCCAGTACTTC.

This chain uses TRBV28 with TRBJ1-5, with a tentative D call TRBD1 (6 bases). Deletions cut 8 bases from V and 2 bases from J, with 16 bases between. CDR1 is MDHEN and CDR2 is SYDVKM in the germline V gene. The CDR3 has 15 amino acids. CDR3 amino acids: CASSVPGVGNQPQHF. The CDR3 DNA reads TGTGCCAGCTCGGTCCCAGGGGTGGGCAATCAGCCCCAGCATTTT.

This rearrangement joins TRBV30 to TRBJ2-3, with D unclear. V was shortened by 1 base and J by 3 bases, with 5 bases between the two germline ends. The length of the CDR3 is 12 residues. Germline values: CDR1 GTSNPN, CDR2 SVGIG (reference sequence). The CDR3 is CAWSGETDTQYF. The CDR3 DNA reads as TGTGCCTGGAGTGGAGAGACAGATACGCAGTATTTT. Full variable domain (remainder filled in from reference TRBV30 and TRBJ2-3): SQTIHQWPATLVQPVGSPLSLECTVEGTSNPNLYWYRQAAGRGLQLLFYSVGIGQISSEVPQNLSASRPQDRQFILSSKKLLLSDSGFYLCAWSGETDTQYFGPGTRLTVL.

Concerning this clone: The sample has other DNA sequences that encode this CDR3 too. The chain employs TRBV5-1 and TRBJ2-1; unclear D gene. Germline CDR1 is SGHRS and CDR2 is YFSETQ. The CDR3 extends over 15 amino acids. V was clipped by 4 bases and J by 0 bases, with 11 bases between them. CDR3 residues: CASSRDSSSYNEQFF. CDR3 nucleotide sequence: TGCGCCAGCAGCCGCGATAGTAGCTCCTACAATGAGCAGTTCTTC.

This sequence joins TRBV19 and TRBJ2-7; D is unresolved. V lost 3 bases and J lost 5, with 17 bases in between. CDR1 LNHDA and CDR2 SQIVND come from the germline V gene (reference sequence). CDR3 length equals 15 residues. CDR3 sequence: CASSIRRPTGDEQYF. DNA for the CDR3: TGTGCCAGTAGTATCAGGCGGCCGACGGGTGACGAGCAGTACTTC.

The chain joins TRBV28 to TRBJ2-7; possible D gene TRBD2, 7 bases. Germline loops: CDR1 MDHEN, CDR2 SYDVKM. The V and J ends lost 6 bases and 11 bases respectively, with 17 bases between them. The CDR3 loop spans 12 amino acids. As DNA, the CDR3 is TGTGCCAGCAGCCCCCTGGGGGGGCCCAAGTACTTC. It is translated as CASSPLGGPKYF. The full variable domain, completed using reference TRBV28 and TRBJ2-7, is DVKVTQSSRYLVKRTGEKVFLECVQDMDHENMFWYRQDPGLGLRLIYFSYDVKMKEKGDIPEGYSVSREKKERFSLILESASTNQTSMYLCASSPLGGPKYFGPGTRLTVT.

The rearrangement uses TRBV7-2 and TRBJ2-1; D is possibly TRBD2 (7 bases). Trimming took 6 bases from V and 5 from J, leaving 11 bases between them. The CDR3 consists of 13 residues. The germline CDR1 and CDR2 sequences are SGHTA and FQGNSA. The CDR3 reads CASRRGLDNEQFF. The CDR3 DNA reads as TGTGCCAGCAGGCGGGGGCTGGACAATGAGCAGTTCTTC.